This T cell receptor beta chain came from a study of T cells in Graves' hyperthyroidism and ophthalmopathy. Study-wide points: In the blood, most expanded thyroid clonotypes above 0.001 appeared as well.

Patients were excluded for uncontrolled infection, other autoimmune disease, pregnancy or lactation. There are many counts of this clonotype. Its antigen is not known. The CDR3 consists of 14 residues. V was clipped by 5 bases and J by 3 bases, with 13 bases between them. Germline CDR1 and CDR2: SGHTA and FQGNSA. The source material, RNA transcripts, was used to amplify TCR beta CDR3 regions. HTBI primers were employed in a first-round RT-PCR of the TCR CDR3. TCRdb redid the calling of the multiplex PCR reads with MiXCR, one entry per CDR3 protein. The sample lists over 700,000 distinct CDR3 sequences; over 35% were seen once.

The sequenced sample consisted of blood. This TCR was sampled from a man between 18 and 29 years old with Graves' hyperthyroidism. V usage is TRBV7-2 and J usage is TRBJ2-5, with a possible D match to TRBD2 (6 bases). As DNA, the CDR3 is TGTGCCAGCAGCGTCAGGACGGGGGAAGAGACCCAGTACTTC. Amino acids: CASSVRTGEETQYF.